The 23 T cell receptor beta chains listed next were all sequenced from one sample in a study of cytomegalovirus exposure and HLA in healthy donors. Researchers ran the PCR with 60 Vbeta and 13 Jbeta primers. Generated by immunoSEQ multiplex PCR, the TCRdb table keeps only in-frame clones and is missing some. Of about 50,000 clones in the sample, about 82% are singletons; the top ten hold more than 1.5%. The sample comprised PBMCs. Receptor source: a man aged 25-45 years in good health and CMV-seronegative.

The chain combines TRBV4-3 with TRBJ2-7; TRBD1 aligns across 7 bases. Germline V gene sequence: CDR1 LGHNA, CDR2 YSLEER. V was clipped by 4 bases and J by 1 base; unmatched bases: 13. The CDR3 has 17 residues. The CDR3 loop reads CASSPEYRGRPSYEQYF. CDR3 in DNA: TGCGCCAGCAGCCCAGAATACAGGGGCCGCCCTTCCTACGAGCAGTACTTC.

This clone turned up a few times. This sequence joins TRBV5-5 and TRBJ2-7; 13 bases are a match to TRBD2. The V segment lost 3 bases and the J segment 6 bases; nucleotides outside the gene matches: 15. The V gene's germline CDR1 is SGHKS and CDR2 YYEKEE (reference sequence). This CDR3 contains 18 residues. The CDR3 loop is CASSSTGTSGMTRGEQYF. In DNA form, the CDR3 reads TGTGCCAGCAGCTCAACCGGGACTAGCGGGATGACAAGGGGCGAGCAGTACTTC.

The V call is TRBV5-4, the J call TRBJ1-2; TRBD1 agrees at 7 bases. This CDR3 is 12 amino acids long. V was clipped by 0 bases and J by 8 bases; unmatched bases: 1. Germline V CDR1 and CDR2: SGHNT, YYREEE (reference sequence). The CDR3 sequence: CASSLDRGGYTF. CDR3 in DNA: TGTGCCAGCAGCTTGGACAGGGGCGGCTACACCTTC. The variable domain in full, with the rest retrieved from reference TRBV5-4 and TRBJ1-2, is ETGVTQSPTHLIKTRGQQVTLRCSSQSGHNTVSWYQQALGQGPQFIFQYYREEENGRGNFPPRFSGLQFPNYSSELNVNALELDDSALYLCASSLDRGGYTFGSGTRLTVV.

This clone was seen a few times. V is TRBV6-5 and J is TRBJ2-1; 7 positions agree with TRBD2. Germline values: CDR1 MNHEY, CDR2 SVGAGI. The trim removed 2 bases at V and 7 bases at J, leaving 5 bases unmatched. This CDR3 has 14 residues. The DNA of the CDR3 is TGTGCCAGCAGTTACGGCGGGAGTTTAAATGAGCAGTTCTTC. Amino acid sequence: CASSYGGSLNEQFF.

The chain couples TRBV19 to TRBJ2-7; maybe TRBD1 (8 bases). The V end was cut by 3 bases, the J end by 2 bases, with 20 bases between. The CDR3 has 17 residues. Germline CDR1 LNHDA, CDR2 SQIVND (reference sequence). As DNA, the CDR3 is TGTGCCAGTAGTATCGCCCTTCACAGGGGGGGGACCTACGAGCAGTACTTC. As protein: CASSIALHRGGTYEQYF.

The gene calls are TRBV19 and TRBJ2-5; D is unresolved. The ends were cut back, 4 bases at V and 5 bases at J, with 5 bases in the middle. CDR3 length: 11 residues. Germline assignment: CDR1 LNHDA and CDR2 SQIVND (reference sequence). CDR3 residues: CASSNRETQYF. The CDR3 nucleotides are TGTGCCAGTAGTAACCGGGAGACCCAGTACTTC.

This chain joins TRBV19 and TRBJ2-1; 14 positions match TRBD2. The CDR3 is 15 residues long. Trimming took 5 bases from V and 7 from J; bases not matched to a gene: 4. CDR1 and CDR2 from the germline V gene are LNHDA and SQIVND (reference sequence). DNA of the CDR3: TGTGCCAGTAGTCCCGGGACTAGCGGGAGTAATGAGCAGTTCTTC. It encodes CASSPGTSGSNEQFF.

This clone was counted a single time. The genes are TRBV19 and TRBJ1-1; possibly TRBD1 for D (6 bases). Germline CDR1 reads LNHDA; CDR2 reads SQIVND (reference sequence). The CDR3 is made up of 15 amino acids. Trimming stripped 8 bases from V and 2 bases from J, with 18 bases between. CDR3: CASGSRGVGNTEAFF. CDR3 nucleotides: TGTGCCAGTGGGTCCAGGGGAGTGGGAAACACTGAAGCTTTCTTT.

V is TRBV6-5 and J is TRBJ2-5; D possibly corresponds to TRBD2 (6 bases). Trimming cost V 6 bases and J 4 bases, with 15 bases left between them. Germline CDR1 reads MNHEY; CDR2 reads SVGAGI. The CDR3 length is 14 residues. The CDR3 loop is CASRRDLSGETQYF. The CDR3, as DNA: TGTGCCAGCAGGCGGGACCTTTCCGGAGAGACCCAGTACTTC.

V gene TRBV30 combines with J gene TRBJ2-5; possible D gene TRBD2, 6 bases. This CDR3 region has 12 residues. CDR1 and CDR2 from the germline V gene are GTSNPN and SVGIG (reference sequence). V gave up 3 bases and J gave up 4 bases, with 9 bases separating them. The CDR3 coding sequence is TGTGCCTGGAGCCGGGGGTTAGAGACCCAGTACTTC. This sequence encodes CAWSRGLETQYF.

The chain has TRBV6-1 and TRBJ2-7, with 8 bases aligning to TRBD1. There are 15 residues in the CDR3. The germline V gene has CDR1 MNHNS and CDR2 SASEGT. Unmatched junction bases numbered 2, after V lost 0 bases and J lost 1 base. This CDR3 reads CASSEAQGASYEQYF. Written as DNA, the CDR3 is TGTGCCAGCAGTGAAGCGCAGGGGGCGTCCTACGAGCAGTACTTC.

The chain carries TRBV9 and TRBJ2-1; D call uncertain. The V and J ends lost 1 base and 3 bases respectively, with 8 bases between them. Germline V lookup: CDR1 SGDLS, CDR2 YYNGEE. There are 14 residues in the CDR3. The CDR3 bases are TGTGCCAGCAGCGTAAATCCCGGCTACAATGAGCAGTTCTTC. Its translation is CASSVNPGYNEQFF.

Note on this clone: The sample holds other DNA sequences that translate to the same CDR3. The rearrangement uses TRBV5-1 and TRBJ2-7, with 10 bases identical to TRBD2. Germline CDR1 and CDR2: SGHRS and YFSETQ. This CDR3 is 13 amino acids long. The V and J ends lost 5 bases and 2 bases, in that order; junction bases with no gene match: 1. The CDR3 DNA sequence: TGCGCCAGCAGGCTAGCGGGGGCCTACGAGCAGTACTTC. Amino acids: CASRLAGAYEQYF.

The chain links TRBV5-4 to TRBJ2-1; the match to TRBD2 covers 13 bases. V was pared by 4 bases and J by 5 bases, with 3 bases of the junction left unmatched. The CDR3 length is 15 residues. Germline-derived CDR1 and CDR2 are SGHNT and YYREEE (reference sequence). CDR3 sequence: CASSPGTSGNNEQFF. The CDR3 coding sequence is TGTGCCAGCAGCCCCGGGACTAGCGGGAACAATGAGCAGTTCTTC.

This sequence joins TRBV11-2 and TRBJ2-5, with D hard to call. V lost 2 bases to trimming and J lost 1 base, with 5 bases between them. The CDR3 length is 13 residues. Germline values: CDR1 SGHAT, CDR2 FQNNGV. CDR3 DNA: TGTGCCAGCAGCTTACAGGTCCAAGAGACCCAGTACTTC. Amino acids: CASSLQVQETQYF.

CDR3: CASSYSGEGAFF. Here the CDR3 DNA reads TGTGCCAGCAGTTACTCGGGGGAGGGAGCTTTCTTT. The rearrangement links TRBV6-5 to TRBJ1-1; D perhaps matches TRBD1 (5 bases). V lost 0 bases, J lost 10 bases, and 9 bases lay in between. The CDR3 loop spans 12 amino acids. Germline CDR1 reads MNHEY; CDR2 reads SVGAGI.

The chain has TRBV2 and TRBJ1-2; D gene unclear. CDR3 length: 12 amino acids. V lost 2 bases and J lost 6, with 7 bases in between. CDR1 and CDR2 from the germline V gene are SNHLY and FYNNEI. In DNA, the CDR3 is TGTGCCAGCAGTGAACCACCGGATGGCTACACCTTC. It specifies CASSEPPDGYTF.

This clone came up once. V is TRBV19 and J is TRBJ1-3; perhaps TRBD1 as D (5 bases). CDR1 and CDR2 (germline): LNHDA, SQIVND (reference sequence). Trimming removed 8 bases at V and 4 bases at J, with 27 bases between. The CDR3 sequence is 18 residues long. The CDR3 DNA sequence: TGTGCCAGTTCTAACCGACGTGGACCGGCCAAGGGGGGAAACACCATATATTTT. Residues: CASSNRRGPAKGGNTIYF.

The chain combines TRBV25-1 with TRBJ1-1; D possibly corresponds to TRBD1 (6 bases). CDR1 is MGHDK and CDR2 is SYGVNS in the germline V gene. Trimming took 2 bases from V and 4 from J, leaving 17 bases between them. There are 16 residues in the CDR3. The CDR3 bases are TGTGCCAGCAGTGAACGGGGGGGCTTTGGAGGCACTGAAGCTTTCTTT. Protein: CASSERGGFGGTEAFF. Supplemented by reference TRBV25-1 and TRBJ1-1, the full variable domain reads EADIYQTPRYLVIGTGKKITLECSQTMGHDKMYWYQQDPGMELHLIHYSYGVNSTEKGDLSSESTVSRIRTEHFPLTLESARPSHTSQYLCASSERGGFGGTEAFFGQGTRLTVV.

The J gene is TRBJ1-6, the V gene TRBV7-9; TRBD1 matches 11 bases. Germline V gene lookup returns CDR1 SEHNR and CDR2 FQNEAQ (reference sequence). The CDR3 totals 17 residues. Losses at the gene ends were 4 bases for V and 6 bases for J; bases not matched to a gene: 8. The CDR3 sequence: CASSSRTGGVFNSPLHF. The CDR3 DNA sequence: TGTGCCAGCAGCTCTCGGACAGGGGGCGTTTTTAATTCACCCCTCCACTTT.

The rearrangement joins TRBV4-2 to TRBJ2-6, with TRBD1 matching 11 bases. The CDR3 sequence is 17 residues long. In germline, CDR1 is LGHNA, CDR2 YNFKEQ. Germline trimming cut 2 bases from V and 8 bases from J; bases unmatched to any gene: 8. The CDR3 here is CASSQSSGQGATNVLTF. The DNA of the CDR3 is TGTGCCAGCAGCCAATCCTCAGGACAGGGGGCTACCAACGTCCTGACTTTC.

This rearrangement joins TRBV7-8 to TRBJ2-7; TRBD1 matches 9 bases. Trimming cost V 4 bases and J 6 bases; bases outside gene matches: 4. The CDR3 runs to 13 residues. CDR1 SGHVS and CDR2 FQNEAQ come from the germline V gene. The CDR3 nucleotides read TGTGCCAGCAGCTCCAACAGGGGGCGCGAGCAGTACTTC. Encoded protein: CASSSNRGREQYF.

The rearrangement uses TRBV6-5 and TRBJ2-7; 11 bases match TRBD2. Germline lookup yields CDR1 MNHEY and CDR2 SVGAGI. V dropped 5 bases and J dropped 7; count of bases not matched to a gene: 7. This CDR3 has 14 amino acids. For the CDR3, the DNA is TGTGCCAGCAGTGGGACTAGCGGTGGCAGGGAGCAGTACTTC. It codes for CASSGTSGGREQYF.